Shown below are 20 T cell receptor beta chains from a single sample sequenced in a study of molecular identifiers for immune sequencing clone quantification. Each CDR3 protein is one row after TCRdb ran MiXCR on the PCR reads. This table has roughly 320,000 distinct CDR3 sequences, about a fifth appearing once. The sample was naive CD8+ T cells from blood, with Jurkat cell RNA spiked in. As for subset: FACS-sorted CD8+CD4-CCR7+CD45RA+ naive T cells. These receptors all come from a human donor in good health. Some libraries in this study had Jurkat cell RNA spiked in.

Regarding this clonotype: A much bigger clone sits one base away, suggesting this may be a read error. The chain links TRBV7-8 to TRBJ2-3; D is uncertain. CDR1 is SGHVS and CDR2 is FQNEAQ in the germline V gene. This CDR3 spans 15 amino acids. The CDR3 loop is CAGSLGGYGTDTQYF. The CDR3 DNA follows: TGTGCCGGCAGCTTAGGTGGATACGGCACAGATACGCAGTATTTT.

Concerning this clonotype: A read error may be the cause here, since a much bigger clone is one base away. V usage is TRBV6-5 and J usage is TRBJ2-1; D ambiguous. V was cut by 0 bases and J by 5 bases, with 8 bases left in between. Looked up from germline, CDR1 is MNHEY and CDR2 is SVGAGI. CDR3 length: 14 amino acids. The CDR3 DNA is TGTGCCAGCAGTTACTCGGTTCTACACAATGAGCAGTTCTTC. Protein sequence: CASSYSVLHNEQFF.

This clonotype was seen at least ten times. The V call is TRBV6-5, the J call TRBJ2-3; 10 bases match TRBD1. The CDR3 sequence is 17 residues long. The germline gives CDR1 MNHEY, CDR2 SVGAGI. Trimming removed 2 bases from V and 0 bases from J; junction bases left unmatched: 5. CDR3 sequence: CASSYGTGAVSTDTQYF. The CDR3 DNA sequence: TGTGCCAGCAGTTACGGGACAGGGGCGGTTAGCACAGATACGCAGTATTTT.

This clonotype occurred many times. The V gene is TRBV14, the J gene TRBJ2-3; no firm D call. The ends were cut back, 5 bases at V and 4 bases at J, with 7 bases in the middle. Germline CDR1 reads SGHDN; CDR2 reads FVKESK. The CDR3 runs 12 residues. The CDR3 loop reads CASSVRSDTQYF. CDR3 in DNA: TGTGCCAGCAGCGTCCGATCAGATACGCAGTATTTT.

This clonotype came up many times. The chain couples TRBV7-2 to TRBJ2-1; D ambiguous. In germline, CDR1 is SGHTA, CDR2 FQGNSA. Trimming took off 4 bases at V and 0 bases at J, with 10 bases between the two ends. The length of the CDR3 is 15 residues. CDR3 nucleotide sequence: TGTGCCAGCAGCTCGGACGGTAGCTCCTACAATGAGCAGTTCTTC. This sequence encodes CASSSDGSSYNEQFF.

This clonotype showed up many times. The chain employs TRBV7-9 and TRBJ2-2, with D unresolved. From germline, CDR1 is SEHNR and CDR2 FQNEAQ (reference sequence). The ends were cut back, 5 bases at V and 4 bases at J, with 8 bases in the middle. This CDR3 comprises 13 residues. For the CDR3, the DNA is TGTGCCAGCAGCCTAGTCAGCACCGGGGAGCTGTTTTTT. This translates into CASSLVSTGELFF.

This clonotype showed up many times. This chain links TRBV5-4 with TRBJ2-2, with unresolved D. The CDR3 length is 14 residues. Trimming took off 4 bases at V and 3 bases at J, with 10 bases between the two ends. Germline-derived CDR1 and CDR2 are SGHNT and YYREEE (reference sequence). DNA for the CDR3: TGTGCCAGCAGCGGGAAGGAACACACCGGGGAGCTGTTTTTT. As protein: CASSGKEHTGELFF.

This clonotype was observed a few times. The V gene is TRBV12-3 or TRBV12-4, the J gene TRBJ1-2, with unresolved D. Between the trimmed V and J ends, which lost 8 bases and 8 bases, there was a span of 15 bases. The CDR3 is made up of 12 amino acids. The CDR3 is CASGADLGGYTF. In nucleotides, the CDR3 is TGTGCCAGCGGAGCAGACTTAGGGGGCTACACCTTC.

This clonotype was counted ten times or more. The chain has TRBV7-9 and TRBJ1-5, with TRBD1 as a possible D gene (5 bases). Per the germline V gene, CDR1 is SEHNR and CDR2 is FQNEAQ (reference sequence). The CDR3 sequence is 14 residues long. V lost 1 base and J 3 bases, leaving 7 bases between the germline ends. The DNA for the CDR3 is TGTGCCAGCAGCTTAGGACAGTTCAATCAGCCCCAGCATTTT. It specifies CASSLGQFNQPQHF.

This clonotype was detected ten times or more. J is TRBJ2-5 and V is TRBV14; D uncertain. CDR1 and CDR2 (germline): SGHDN, FVKESK. V was pared by 1 base and J by 1 base, with 4 bases between. This CDR3 is built from 13 residues. In DNA form, the CDR3 reads TGTGCCAGCAGCCAAGGGCTCCAAGAGACCCAGTACTTC. Residues: CASSQGLQETQYF.

This clonotype was detected ten times or more. The chain links TRBV27 to TRBJ1-4; D is unclear. V lost 6 bases, J lost 7 bases, and 12 bases lay in between. The CDR3 is 13 residues long. Germline CDR1 reads MNHEY; CDR2 reads SMNVEV (reference sequence). The CDR3 loop is CASRRLESEKLFF. The CDR3 DNA follows: TGTGCCAGCAGGCGTTTGGAGAGTGAAAAACTGTTTTTT.

Remarks on this clonotype: Lacking the conserved final phenylalanine or tryptophan, this CDR3 likely reflects a read error. J is TRBJ1-5 and V is TRBV5-1; 10 bases fit TRBD1. V shed 4 bases, J shed 4 bases, and the junction held 2 bases outside the gene matches. CDR1 SGHRS and CDR2 YFSETQ come from the germline V gene. There are 14 residues in the CDR3. CDR3 loop: CASSPGQGNQPQHL. CDR3 bases: TGCGCCAGCAGCCCGGGACAGGGGAATCAGCCCCAGCATCTT.

In DNA, the CDR3 is TGCAGTGCTAGCCGGGACACTAGCAATCAGCCCCAGCATTTT. Translating gives CSASRDTSNQPQHF. The gene calls are TRBV20-1 and TRBJ1-5, with a possible D match to TRBD1 (6 bases). CDR3 length: 14 amino acids. Germline V CDR1 and CDR2: DFQATT, SNEGSKA (reference sequence). V lost 3 bases, J lost 0 bases, and 9 bases lay in between.

The table lists this clonotype with a few counts. V gene TRBV20-1 combines with J gene TRBJ2-7, with 10 nucleotides matching TRBD1. Germline V gives CDR1 DFQATT, CDR2 SNEGSKA (reference sequence). Germline trimming cut 0 bases from V and 4 bases from J; bases unmatched to any gene: 6. The CDR3 loop spans 15 amino acids. The CDR3 coding sequence is TGCAGTGCTAGAGACCAGGACAGGGGGTGGTACGAGCAGTACTTC. Protein product: CSARDQDRGWYEQYF.

As concerns this clonotype: A read error may be the cause here, since a much bigger clone is one base away. The genes are TRBV14 and TRBJ2-7; TRBD2 matches 8 bases. Germline assignment: CDR1 SGHDN and CDR2 FVKESK. The CDR3 contains 13 residues. The CDR3 DNA reads TGTGCCGGCAGCCGGGAGGGTTCGGAGGAGCAGTACTTC. It codes for CAGSREGSEEQYF.

This clonotype showed up many times. This chain joins TRBV24-1 and TRBJ2-5, with a weak D call TRBD2 (5 bases). The CDR3 has 15 residues. Germline CDR1 is KGHDR and CDR2 is SFDVKD. Trimming stripped 4 bases from V and 5 bases from J, with 16 bases between. The CDR3 DNA reads TGTGCCACCAGTGACCCGGACTCCGCTTCCGAGACCCAGTACTTC. Its translation: CATSDPDSASETQYF.

A remark on this clonotype: Being one base from a much bigger clone, this may be a read error. The J gene is TRBJ1-5, the V gene TRBV30; 9 nucleotides align to TRBD1. V gave up 2 bases and J gave up 9 bases; unmatched junction bases: 8. CDR1 is GTSNPN and CDR2 is SVGIG in the germline V gene (reference sequence). This CDR3 is 14 amino acids long. This chain's CDR3 is CAWSRDRVRRPQHF. CDR3 DNA: TGTGCCTGGAGTCGGGACAGGGTTCGTCGGCCCCAGCATTTT.

This clonotype was observed a few times. The CDR3 region has the DNA TGTGCCAGCACCCCGGACGGAAATAATGAAAAACTGTTTTTT. Protein product: CASTPDGNNEKLFF. The rearrangement joins TRBV7-8 to TRBJ1-4; D gene ambiguous. This CDR3 contains 14 residues. Germline V gene lookup returns CDR1 SGHVS and CDR2 FQNEAQ. The V end lost 7 bases, the J end lost 4 bases, and 13 bases lay between the germline ends.

There are many counts of this clonotype. The chain recombines TRBV27 with TRBJ1-1; 7 bases fit TRBD1. The CDR3 spans 16 residues. The germline gives CDR1 MNHEY, CDR2 SMNVEV (reference sequence). The trim removed 2 bases at V and 1 base at J, leaving 7 bases unmatched. The CDR3 protein is CASSLTGAAPNTEAFF. The CDR3 nucleotides are TGTGCCAGCAGTTTAACAGGGGCCGCACCGAACACTGAAGCTTTCTTT.

This clonotype was found many times. The V gene is TRBV4-3, the J gene TRBJ2-7; TRBD1 matches at 9 bases. Looked up from germline, CDR1 is LGHNA and CDR2 is YSLEER. J gave up 2 bases and V 0 bases, and 2 bases lay outside the gene matches. The length of the CDR3 is 15 residues. The CDR3 bases are TGCGCCAGCAGCCAAGAGGGACAGGGAGCCTACGAGCAGTACTTC. It translates to CASSQEGQGAYEQYF.